A selection of T cell receptor beta chains follows, all from one sample in a study of T cells after yellow fever vaccination. One entry per CDR3 protein, called by TCRdb with MiXCR from the 5' RACE reads. Of some 600,000 distinct CDR3 sequences listed, roughly an eighth are singletons. The specimen comprised PBMCs, sampled on the day of the yellow fever booster vaccination. Source of these receptors: a man between 25 and 39 years old who received the YFV17D yellow fever vaccine. Both conserved end residues are part of each CDR3. A D gene is named only where the DNA matches it firmly. Some rows mark clone size as missing; the rest say once, few, many or name a class of expanded clone.

D gene	clone size	V gene	J gene	CDR3 protein	CDR3 DNA
TRBD2	few	TRBV5-4	TRBJ2-3	CASRLAGITADTQYF	TGTGCCAGCAGGTTAGCGGGAATAACCGCAGATACGCAGTATTTT
.	.	TRBV7-2	TRBJ2-5	CASSSRLIQETQYF	TGTGCCAGCAGCTCCCGTTTGATACAAGAGACCCAGTACTTC
.	.	TRBV7-2	TRBJ1-6	CASSSFDAASYNSPLHF	TGTGCCAGCAGCTCCTTTGACGCGGCCTCCTATAATTCACCCCTCCACTTT
.	few	TRBV4-3	TRBJ2-2	CASSPTRFTGELFF	TGCGCCAGCAGCCCGACTAGGTTCACCGGGGAGCTGTTTTTT
.	few	TRBV20-1	TRBJ2-1	CSARTPGLYNEQFF	TGCAGTGCTCGGACCCCCGGTCTATACAATGAGCAGTTCTTC
.	.	TRBV5-1	TRBJ2-5	CASSPDQAGTQYF	TGCGCCAGCAGCCCGGACCAAGCGGGGACCCAGTACTTC
TRBD2	few	TRBV10-3	TRBJ2-7	CATSQGGSSYEQYF	TGTGCCACTTCGCAGGGCGGGAGTTCCTACGAGCAGTACTTC
.	few	TRBV28	TRBJ2-7	CASGVWASVPSYEQYF	TGTGCCAGCGGGGTTTGGGCTAGCGTTCCTTCCTACGAGCAGTACTTC
.	.	TRBV2	TRBJ1-5	CASSLGQSYQPQHF	TGTGCCAGCAGCCTTGGACAGAGTTATCAGCCCCAGCATTTT
.	few	TRBV29-1	TRBJ2-3	CSARGGSDTQYF	TGCAGCGCTCGAGGGGGGTCAGATACGCAGTATTTT
.	.	TRBV5-1	TRBJ2-1	CASSPGGRVYEQFF	TGCGCCAGCAGCCCCGGAGGCAGAGTCTATGAGCAGTTCTTC
.	few	TRBV6-2/TRBV6-3	TRBJ2-7	CASSYRGTEYEQYF	TGTGCCAGCAGTTACCGCGGGACGGAGTACGAGCAGTACTTC
.	.	TRBV29-1	TRBJ2-1	CSVSPAAGNEQFF	TGCAGCGTTTCCCCCGCAGCTGGCAATGAGCAGTTCTTC
TRBD2	many	TRBV5-1	TRBJ2-1	CASKREDNEQFF	TGCGCCAGCAAGCGGGAGGACAATGAGCAGTTCTTC
.	.	TRBV2	TRBJ1-1	CASSEEVLAMNTEAFF	TGTGCCAGCAGTGAGGAAGTTCTGGCGATGAACACTGAAGCTTTCTTT
.	few	TRBV14	TRBJ2-1	CASSQFLGMGNEQFF	TGTGCCAGCAGCCAATTCCTGGGTATGGGCAATGAGCAGTTCTTC
.	many	TRBV7-3	TRBJ2-7	CASSLGEGPGPFYEQYF	TGTGCCAGCAGCTTAGGGGAAGGTCCCGGTCCCTTCTACGAGCAGTACTTC
.	.	TRBV5-1	TRBJ2-3	CASMDGSTDTQYF	TGCGCCAGCATGGACGGTAGCACAGATACGCAGTATTTT
.	.	TRBV29-1	TRBJ1-3	CSVEDFGAASGNTIYF	TGCAGCGTTGAAGATTTTGGGGCAGCCTCTGGAAACACCATATATTTT
.	.	TRBV7-9	TRBJ1-4	CASSLDQTLNEKLFF	TGTGCCAGCAGCTTGGATCAGACGCTTAATGAAAAACTGTTTTTT
TRBD2	.	TRBV19	TRBJ2-1	CASTPELAGGSNEQFF	TGTGCCAGTACCCCCGAACTAGCGGGAGGGTCCAATGAGCAGTTCTTC
.	few	TRBV9	TRBJ2-1	CASSGPGIGNEQFF	TGTGCCAGCAGCGGCCCCGGGATCGGCAATGAGCAGTTCTTC
TRBD2	.	TRBV5-1	TRBJ2-5	CASSFSGSTQETQYF	TGCGCCAGCAGCTTTAGCGGGAGTACCCAAGAGACCCAGTACTTC
TRBD1	.	TRBV7-9	TRBJ2-1	CASSARGGQGYNEQFF	TGTGCCAGCAGCGCCAGGGGGGGACAGGGGTACAATGAGCAGTTCTTC
.	.	TRBV19	TRBJ2-5	CASSTTYLQGLLETQYF	TGTGCCAGTAGTACCACTTACCTACAGGGTCTGCTAGAGACCCAGTACTTC
.	few	TRBV5-8	TRBJ2-1	CASTRTSNEQFF	TGTGCCAGCACTAGGACTTCCAATGAGCAGTTCTTC
.	few	TRBV7-8	TRBJ2-1	CASRGTKDGDNEQFF	TGTGCCAGCAGGGGCACTAAGGATGGCGACAATGAGCAGTTCTTC
.	few	TRBV20-1	TRBJ2-6	CSASPGSGANVLTF	TGCAGTGCTAGCCCGGGCTCTGGGGCCAACGTCCTGACTTTC
TRBD1	few	TRBV27	TRBJ2-7	CASSYQDRAPYEQYF	TGTGCCAGCAGTTACCAGGACAGGGCCCCCTACGAGCAGTACTTC
TRBD2	once	TRBV11-1	TRBJ2-3	CASSLEGGLAGGLRSTDTQYF	TGTGCCAGCAGCTTAGAGGGGGGACTAGCGGGAGGACTTAGGAGCACAGATACGCAGTATTTT
.	few	TRBV10-3	TRBJ1-1	CAISDGVSAFF	TGTGCCATCAGTGACGGCGTGTCAGCTTTCTTT
.	few	TRBV29-1	TRBJ1-4	CSVGDEKLFF	TGCAGCGTTGGGGATGAGAAACTGTTTTTT
TRBD1	.	TRBV5-4	TRBJ2-3	CASSGTGADTQYF	TGTGCCAGCAGCGGGACAGGGGCCGATACGCAGTATTTT
TRBD1	.	TRBV28	TRBJ2-3	CASTPDRLKDTQYF	TGTGCCAGTACCCCGGACAGGCTGAAAGATACGCAGTATTTT
TRBD2	few	TRBV20-1	TRBJ2-5	CSAEEGAGLAGGETQYF	TGCAGTGCGGAAGAGGGAGCCGGACTAGCGGGAGGGGAGACCCAGTACTTC
TRBD2	few	TRBV6-5	TRBJ2-1	CGTSGNNEQFF	TGTGGGACTAGCGGGAACAATGAGCAGTTCTTC
TRBD2	few	TRBV20-1	TRBJ2-7	CSAGILAGGYEQYF	TGCAGTGCTGGGATACTAGCGGGGGGCTACGAGCAGTACTTC
.	once	TRBV7-2	TRBJ1-5	CASSRQAIGNQPQHF	TGTGCCAGCAGCCGACAGGCGATTGGCAATCAGCCCCAGCATTTT
.	few	TRBV6-2/TRBV6-3	TRBJ2-1	CASTYLNEQFF	TGTGCCAGCACCTACCTCAATGAGCAGTTCTTC
TRBD2	.	TRBV18	TRBJ2-2	CASSPPADTAGDTGELFF	TGTGCCAGCTCACCACCTGCGGATACCGCGGGAGATACCGGGGAGCTGTTTTTT
.	.	TRBV5-1	TRBJ1-2	CASSPAGPELGYTF	TGCGCCAGCAGCCCGGCCGGACCTGAGCTGGGCTACACCTTC
.	few	TRBV20-1	TRBJ1-6	CSARGMWGPGSPLHF	TGCAGTGCTAGAGGAATGTGGGGTCCCGGGTCACCCCTCCACTTT
TRBD2	few	TRBV4-3	TRBJ2-1	CASSQDSSASGSYNEQFF	TGCGCCAGCAGCCAAGATAGTTCGGCTAGCGGCTCCTACAATGAGCAGTTCTTC
.	.	TRBV7-2	TRBJ2-7	CASSVWVADEQYF	TGTGCCAGCAGCGTGTGGGTAGCCGACGAGCAGTACTTC
.	few	TRBV6-2/TRBV6-3	TRBJ1-1	CASSPMGHTEAFF	TGTGCCAGCAGTCCGATGGGTCACACTGAAGCTTTCTTT
.	many	TRBV11-2	TRBJ2-7	CASSLLGRPEQYF	TGTGCCAGCAGCTTACTGGGAAGGCCCGAGCAGTACTTC
.	few	TRBV10-3	TRBJ2-7	CAISVEPYEQYF	TGTGCCATCAGTGTGGAACCGTACGAGCAGTACTTC
TRBD1	few	TRBV9	TRBJ2-3	CASSRTGAGGTDTQYF	TGTGCCAGCAGCCGGACAGGGGCTGGGGGCACAGATACGCAGTATTTT
.	few	TRBV9	TRBJ2-1	CASSDPGASGGSYNEQFF	TGTGCCAGCAGCGACCCGGGGGCATCGGGAGGCTCCTACAATGAGCAGTTCTTC
TRBD2	few	TRBV20-1	TRBJ2-4	CSASLTSKTKNIQYF	TGCAGTGCTAGCCTGACTAGCAAAACCAAAAACATTCAGTACTTC
TRBD2	few	TRBV5-1	TRBJ2-1	CASSLPGQVIAGDYNEQFF	TGCGCCAGCAGCTTGCCCGGACAGGTCATAGCGGGGGACTACAATGAGCAGTTCTTC
.	.	TRBV20-1	TRBJ2-2	CSASGRQSSTGELFF	TGCAGTGCTAGCGGGCGACAGAGTAGCACCGGGGAGCTGTTTTTT
TRBD2	.	TRBV28	TRBJ2-1	CASSYGDLRERRSHNEQFF	TGTGCCAGCAGTTATGGGGATCTGCGGGAGAGGCGATCCCACAATGAGCAGTTCTTC